This is a list of T cell receptor beta chains from one sample in a study of CD8 T cells in ankylosing spondylitis. Each CDR3 protein gets one entry after TCRdb re-called the 5' RACE reads with MiXCR. The repertoire has around 770,000 distinct CDR3 sequences, around 17% of them found once; the top ten carry about 19%. Sequencing was performed on blood, either unsorted or a sorted T cell fraction (not recorded which). These receptors were obtained from a male donor with ankylosing spondylitis. Both conserved end residues are trimmed from each CDR3.

V	length	J	CDR3
TRBV2	15	TRBJ1-2	ASQGRQGIVANYGYT
TRBV7-9	12	TRBJ2-7	ASMGGTGSYEQY
TRBV11-2	14	TRBJ1-4	ASSSRAGSAGEKLF
TRBV6-1	12	TRBJ1-4	ASSQADSVGKLF
TRBV20-1	12	TRBJ2-3	SASATGGADTQY
TRBV20-1	13	TRBJ2-1	SASWGDGSYNEQF
TRBV6-2/TRBV6-3	14	TRBJ2-1	ASRPEGGSPYNEQF
TRBV5-6	12	TRBJ1-6	ASSLGGPNSPLH
TRBV6-1	12	TRBJ2-1	ASKAGGSYNEQF
TRBV12-5	14	TRBJ2-1	ASGTPSGFSYNEQF
TRBV7-2	12	TRBJ2-1	ASSLEGTNNEQF
TRBV6-1	13	TRBJ2-7	ASSTPGTGRYEQY